This T cell receptor (beta chain) appears in the sequencing data of a study of regulatory T cells. Study findings and constraints: Hydrophobic residues at CDR3 positions 6 and 7 were enriched in conventional CD4+ T cells of CD3G-deficient patients. Regulatory T cells showed the strongest V-J pair restriction and V/J gene skewing among patient repertoires.

Turning to this clone: Antigen: not known.

Amplification used 52 TRBV primers and 13 TRBJ primers. Method: immunoSEQ multiplex PCR; TCRdb's copy keeps in-frame clones and lacks some. The sample has about 23,000 clones, around nine tenths seen once. All CD3G-deficient patients showed autoimmunity, more severe in two. Patients aged 2 to 39 years had fewer naive T cells. Regulatory (CD25-high CD127-low) and conventional (CD25-low CD127-high) CD4+ T cells were sorted separately. Germline V gene lookup returns CDR1 SGHRS and CDR2 YFSETQ. The V gene end was trimmed by 1 base and the J gene end by 2 bases; junction bases not matched to a gene: 11. This CDR3 contains 19 residues.

The sequencing sample was made of conventional CD4+ T cells sorted from blood. The TCR was taken from a child aged 5 to 17 with CD3G deficiency. This chain joins TRBV5-1 and TRBJ2-5; 13 bases agree with TRBD2. CDR3 in amino acids: CASSLFGLAGAGGQETQYF. Written as DNA, the CDR3 is TGCGCCAGCAGCTTGTTTGGACTAGCGGGAGCCGGGGGTCAAGAGACCCAGTACTTC.